A selection of T cell receptor beta chains follows, all from one sample in a study of cytomegalovirus exposure and HLA in healthy donors. The protocol was immunoSEQ multiplex PCR, while the TCRdb copy is restricted to in-frame clones and leaves out a portion. The table shows roughly 180,000 clones, with 70% to 90% occurring only once. Sequencing was carried out using PBMCs. All receptors derive from a male donor in good health and CMV-seronegative. CDR3s leave out the opening cysteine and the closing phenylalanine or tryptophan. Fields, in order: V gene, J gene, CDR3 protein.

TRBV5-6,TRBJ1-5,ASSLGQANSNQPQH
TRBV5-1,TRBJ2-7,ASSSRGAREQY
TRBV19,TRBJ1-1,ASSIFRENTEAF
TRBV5-6,-,ASSDGQVSYEQY
TRBV6-1,TRBJ2-7,ASSFPGQGTNEQY
TRBV5-6,TRBJ1-1,ASSFSTGLTEAF
TRBV5-6,TRBJ2-5,ASSLGARQETQY
TRBV7-9,TRBJ1-2,ASSLGGQYGYT
TRBV29-1,TRBJ2-3,SAGQGESTDTQY
TRBV19,TRBJ2-5,ASSIRDRAVRETQY
TRBV19,TRBJ2-5,ASRVRGGNVETQY
TRBV28,TRBJ2-7,ASSRDSYEQY
TRBV19,TRBJ2-1,ASSRAGGGGNEQF
TRBV30,TRBJ1-3,AWSGTVFSGNTIY
TRBV4-2,TRBJ1-6,ASSQPTGRSNSPLH
TRBV6-5,TRBJ2-1,ASSQGLRAYNEQF
TRBV2,TRBJ2-5,ASRMDREETQY
TRBV6-5,TRBJ2-7,ASSYRVLGVYEQY
TRBV28,TRBJ2-1,ASRTGQGSYNEQF
TRBV15,TRBJ2-5,ATSRDRAQETQY
TRBV6-1,TRBJ2-7,ASSEGLADYEQY
TRBV7-9,TRBJ1-1,ASSFPEGAKTEAF
TRBV6-7,TRBJ2-1,ASSYSNGPQGLNREGSYNEQF
TRBV11-2,TRBJ1-2,ASSLDFGRGGIYGYT
TRBV28,TRBJ2-2,ASSLRTPNTGELF
TRBV7-2,TRBJ2-3,ASRDRGRNTQY
TRBV28,TRBJ1-2,ASSYPMSNYGYT
TRBV19,TRBJ2-3,ASSRGPTGVTDTQY
TRBV6-5,TRBJ1-5,ASSLQGYNQPQH
TRBV7-8,TRBJ1-1,ASHAAGTGTEAF
TRBV14,TRBJ2-5,ASSHGRGWSEETQY
TRBV6-1,TRBJ2-5,ASRPDRGLPETQY
TRBV4-3,TRBJ2-1,ASSQDPGGSYNEQF
TRBV5-8,TRBJ1-5,ASSLGQGIRNQPQH
TRBV5-1,TRBJ1-2,AGSLAQVNYGYT
TRBV6-5,TRBJ1-5,ASSSSRTGAKPQH
TRBV5-8,TRBJ2-3,ASSRTRQEDTQY
TRBV7-6,TRBJ2-3,ASSLREDTQY
TRBV6-1,TRBJ1-6,ASSDTGTDNSPLH
TRBV5-1,TRBJ2-1,ASSLAQQGFYNEQF